The clone carrying this TCR beta chain was seen ten or more times. No antigen is known for it. This specimen belongs to a study of naive and memory T cell subsets. General study findings and limits: Gini index rose across naive, CM, EM and EMRA in CD4 and CD8. Naive repertoires, especially CD8, held a few larger clonotypes, possibly memory cells re-expressing CD45RA.

Cells stained for CD3, CD4, CD8, CD45RA, CD27 and viability were sorted into four CD45RA/CD27 subsets. The beta constant-region primer was an equimolar mix of two oligonucleotides covering TRBC1 and TRBC2. The ligated cDNA underwent four PCR rounds using SP2 and nested alpha and beta constant-region primers. An oligonucleotide with the SP2 primer and a 12-nucleotide UMI was ligated to the cDNA 3' end. TCRdb re-derived calls from the UMI-ligation and nested PCR reads in MiXCR, one entry per CDR3 protein. The sample includes under 150,000 distinct CDR3 sequences, about 20% seen only once; the top ten take 0.5% to 0.75%. V lost 0 bases to trimming and J lost 6 bases, with 9 bases between them. This CDR3 has 13 residues. The germline V gene encodes CDR1 SGHTA and CDR2 FQGTGA.

The TCR sequence derives from a human donor in good health. The J gene is TRBJ2-7, the V gene TRBV7-3; either TRBD1 or TRBD2 may supply D (5 bases each). The specimen was naive CD8+ T cells from blood. The CDR3 sequence: CASSLTPGREQYF. As DNA, the CDR3 is TGTGCCAGCAGCTTAACCCCGGGACGCGAGCAGTACTTC.